This T cell receptor beta chain comes out of a study of T cell responses to AZD1222 COVID-19 vaccine. Study findings and constraints: Spike-specific TCR breadth and depth were elevated following two AZD1222 doses.

The CDR3 length is 12 residues. Germline CDR1 and CDR2: SQVTM and ANQGSEA. Trimming removed 2 bases from V and 15 bases from J; junction bases left unmatched: 9. Profiled with immunoSEQ multiplex PCR; TCRdb holds only in-frame clones, not every one. The sample lists under 150,000 clones, approximately 88% occurring once. For this clone: Its antigen is undetermined.

This sequence was found in an adult who received the AZD1222 COVID-19 vaccine. Sequenced material: peripheral blood, taken 28 days after the second AZD1222 dose. The chain links TRBV29-1 to TRBJ2-1; 8 nucleotides match TRBD1. The CDR3 sequence is CSVEKTGTGVFF. CDR3 bases: TGCAGCGTTGAAAAGACCGGGACAGGTGTGTTCTTC.